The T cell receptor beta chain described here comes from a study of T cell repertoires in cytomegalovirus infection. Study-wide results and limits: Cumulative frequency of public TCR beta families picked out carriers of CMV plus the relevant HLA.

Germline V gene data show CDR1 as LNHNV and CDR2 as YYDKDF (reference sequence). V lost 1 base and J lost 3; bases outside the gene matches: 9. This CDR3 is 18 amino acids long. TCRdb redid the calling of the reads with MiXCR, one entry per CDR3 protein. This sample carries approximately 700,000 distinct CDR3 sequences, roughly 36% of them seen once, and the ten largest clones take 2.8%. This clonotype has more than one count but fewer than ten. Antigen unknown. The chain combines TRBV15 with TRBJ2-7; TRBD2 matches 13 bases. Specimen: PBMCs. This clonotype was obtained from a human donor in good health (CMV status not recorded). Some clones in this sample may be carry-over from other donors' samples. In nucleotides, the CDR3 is TGTGCCACCAGCAGAGGAGTGACTAGCGGGGGGCCGGACTACGAGCAGTACTTC. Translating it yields CATSRGVTSGGPDYEQYF.